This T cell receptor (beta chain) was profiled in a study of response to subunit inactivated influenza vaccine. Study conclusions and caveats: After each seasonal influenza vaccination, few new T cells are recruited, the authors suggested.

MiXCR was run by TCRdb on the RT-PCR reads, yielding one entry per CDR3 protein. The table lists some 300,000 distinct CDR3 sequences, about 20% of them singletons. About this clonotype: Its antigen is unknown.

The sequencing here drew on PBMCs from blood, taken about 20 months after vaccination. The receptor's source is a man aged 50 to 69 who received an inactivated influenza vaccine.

CDR3 amino acids: CASSKEVGREYNEQFF. CDR3 bases: TGTGCCAGCAGCAAAGAAGTTGGCAGGGAGTACAATGAGCAGTTCTTC. This chain joins TRBV21-1 and TRBJ2-1; TRBD1 is taken as the D call from the table, unchecked against the DNA. TRBV21-1 represents a pseudogene. The CDR3 covers 16 residues.